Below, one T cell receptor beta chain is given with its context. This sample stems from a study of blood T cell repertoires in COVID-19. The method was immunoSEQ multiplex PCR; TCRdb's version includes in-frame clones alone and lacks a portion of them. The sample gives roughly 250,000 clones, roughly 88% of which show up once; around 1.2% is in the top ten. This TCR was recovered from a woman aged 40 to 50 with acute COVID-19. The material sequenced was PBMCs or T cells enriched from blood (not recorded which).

This CDR3 is CASSEFSPYEQYF. In DNA, the CDR3 is TGTGCCAGCAGTGAATTTAGCCCCTACGAGCAGTACTTC. This chain links TRBV6-1 with TRBJ2-7; D gene unclear. This CDR3 has 13 residues. V was pared by 2 bases and J by 2 bases, with 7 bases between. Germline-derived CDR1 and CDR2 are MNHNS and SASEGT.